A single T cell receptor (beta chain) is shown here with its context. This receptor's antigen is unknown. The input lacks base qualities; no much larger clone sits a single base away. The germline V gene (reference sequence) supplies CDR1 SGHNT and CDR2 YYREEE. Trimming at the junction amounts to 3 bases on V and 1 base on J, and the germline ends lie 8 bases apart. Including cysteine and phenylalanine, the CDR3 has 13 amino acids. The sequence is cut down to CDR3 DNA, 39 bases in frame from base 1. This specimen comes from a study of blood T cell repertoires in COVID-19 (dated by TCRdb to the early 2020s). Regarding the research as a whole: Samples from collaborators originated in the United States, Italy and Spain and spanned both the acute and convalescent phases of COVID-19. The sample metadata nearly always contained a de-identified subject ID, COVID-19 status, age in years and sex. The samples were drawn from the first 160 participants of the ongoing ImmuneRACE study and from about 1,200 subjects provided by 6 global collaborators. The material from the prospective study consisted of cDNA or gDNA derived from T cells, B-cell-depleted T cells, or PBMCs. The repertoires were made available in a free public database intended to serve as a resource for research on the immune response to SARS-CoV-2. Deeply sampled blood TCRbeta repertoires from subjects exposed to, actively infected with, or recovered from COVID-19 were included in the dataset. Where available, HLA class I and class II types were obtained from metadata supplied by the sample provider rather than from assay-based typing. Results the study describes overall, beyond this receptor: Clinical and demographic metadata were provided uncurated, with the amount varying by source and participant.

In the prospective study, participants were roughly 18 to 100 years old, resided in under 30 geographic areas of the United States, and were enrolled through a virtual design. To assign participants to cohorts, the prospective study relied on clinical history that participants themselves reported in a screening survey and a study questionnaire. Recovered participants in ImmuneRACE Cohort 3 were defined as having two consecutive negative NP/OP PCR tests, clearance from a healthcare professional, or resolution of symptoms. Mobile phlebotomists in the prospective study collected whole blood, serum and a nasopharyngeal or oropharyngeal swab from every participant. Over a 2-month period, participants in the prospective study had the option of providing additional blood draws and questionnaires. Before DNA extraction, prospective study blood samples were shipped either frozen or at room temperature.

TCRbeta CDR3 regions were amplified from genomic DNA by means of the immunoSEQ Assay, a bias-controlled multiplex PCR. For the original study's pipeline: The number of nucleated cells in each sample was estimated from the amplification of reference gene primers within the assay. Sequence reads were collapsed and filtered to measure the absolute abundance of every unique TCRbeta CDR3 rearrangement. For each sample, productive Simpson clonality was calculated by taking the square root of Simpson's diversity index across productive rearrangements. TCRdb's version of the immuneACCESS table is confined to in-frame rearrangements and falls short of the full clone set. An unresolved V gene accounts for under half of the shortfall where checked; the remainder is of unknown origin. V and J calls and clone size are copied from that table; D and trimming were computed from the DNA. Recorded for this sample are about 480,000 clones; roughly 90% of them occurred a single time. Less than 2% of the sample belongs to the ten largest clones.

The receptor's source is a woman in her thirties or forties who had recovered from COVID-19. The chain was built from TRBV5-4 and TRBJ2-7; a weak D assignment points to TRBD1 (6 bases agree). Sample: PBMCs or T cells enriched from blood (not recorded which). The CDR3 protein is CASSWDTSYEQYF. The nucleotide sequence is given as TGTGCCAGCAGCTGGGACACTTCCTACGAGCAGTACTTC.